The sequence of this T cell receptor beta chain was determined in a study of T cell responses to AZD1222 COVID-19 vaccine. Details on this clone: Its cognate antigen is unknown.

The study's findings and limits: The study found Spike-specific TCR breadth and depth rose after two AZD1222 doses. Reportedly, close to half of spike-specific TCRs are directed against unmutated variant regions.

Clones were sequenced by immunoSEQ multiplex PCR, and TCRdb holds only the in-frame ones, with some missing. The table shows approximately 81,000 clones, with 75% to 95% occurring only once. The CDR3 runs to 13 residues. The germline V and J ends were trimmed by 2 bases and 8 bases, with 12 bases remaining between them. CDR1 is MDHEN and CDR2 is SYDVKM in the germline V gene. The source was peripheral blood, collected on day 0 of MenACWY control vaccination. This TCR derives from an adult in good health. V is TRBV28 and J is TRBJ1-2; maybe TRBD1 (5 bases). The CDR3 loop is CASSLPQGRGYTF. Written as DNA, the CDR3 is TGTGCCAGCAGTTTACCTCAGGGTCGAGGCTACACCTTC.